One sample yielded the 30 T cell receptor beta chains listed below, sequenced in a study of identical twins. Via MiXCR, TCRdb re-called the 5' RACE reads, giving one row per CDR3 protein. The profile shows 350,000 to 450,000 distinct CDR3 sequences, roughly 18% of them singletons. The source material was naive T cells sorted from blood. All receptors derive from a man in his fifties or sixties in good health.

This clonotype was seen a handful of times. The chain joins TRBV28 to TRBJ2-1; 12 nucleotides agree with TRBD2. Germline V gene data show CDR1 as MDHEN and CDR2 as SYDVKM. This CDR3 is 15 amino acids long. Trimming cost V 2 bases and J 6 bases; bases outside gene matches: 2. The CDR3 DNA sequence: TGTGCCAGCAGTTTAGGACTAGCGGGATCCAATGAGCAGTTCTTC. It specifies CASSLGLAGSNEQFF.

This clonotype was found many times. This chain links TRBV5-1 with TRBJ2-1; 7 bases fit TRBD2. After removal of 4 bases from V and 0 bases from J, the junction contained 4 bases not matched to a gene. The CDR3 runs 15 residues. Germline CDR1 SGHRS, CDR2 YFSETQ. The CDR3 sequence is CASSRGGSSYNEQFF. The CDR3 DNA reads as TGCGCCAGCAGCCGAGGCGGGAGCTCCTACAATGAGCAGTTCTTC.

This chain joins TRBV7-2 and TRBJ1-5; tentatively, D is TRBD1 (6 bases). Germline V gene lookup returns CDR1 SGHTA and CDR2 FQGNSA. V was pared by 4 bases and J by 2 bases, with 12 bases between. The CDR3 spans 15 residues. CDR3 loop: CASSSGGPGNQPQHF. CDR3 nucleotide sequence: TGTGCCAGCAGCTCTGGGGGGCCTGGCAATCAGCCCCAGCATTTT.

There are many counts of this clonotype. The V gene is TRBV4-3, the J gene TRBJ1-4, with D perhaps matching TRBD1 (5 bases). Trimming cost V 3 bases and J 8 bases, with 16 bases left between them. The CDR3 contains 15 residues. The germline V gene has CDR1 LGHNA and CDR2 YSLEER. The CDR3 loop reads CASSHRPGTGEKLFF. Written as DNA, the CDR3 is TGCGCCAGCAGCCACCGACCGGGGACCGGGGAAAAACTGTTTTTT.

The V gene is TRBV5-1, the J gene TRBJ2-3; 9 nucleotides match TRBD1. The V gene's germline CDR1 is SGHRS and CDR2 YFSETQ. The V and J ends lost 4 bases and 3 bases, in that order; junction bases with no gene match: 6. This CDR3 has 15 residues. This chain's CDR3 is CASSIGQGPTDTQYF. The CDR3 nucleotides read TGCGCCAGCAGCATCGGACAGGGGCCTACAGATACGCAGTATTTT.

This clonotype was seen repeatedly, ten times or more. The chain employs TRBV5-6 and TRBJ2-3; D remains unclear. Trimming took off 1 base at V and 8 bases at J, with 14 bases between the two ends. CDR1 SGHDT and CDR2 YYEEEE come from the germline V gene. This CDR3 is 14 amino acids long. The CDR3 coding sequence is TGTGCCAGCAGCTTGTTTTTTCGCCCGGGTACGCAGTATTTT. Its translation: CASSLFFRPGTQYF. Variable domain in full (rest from reference TRBV5-6 and TRBJ2-3): DAGVTQSPTHLIKTRGQQVTLRCSPKSGHDTVSWYQQALGQGPQFIFQYYEEEERQRGNFPDRFSGHQFPNYSSELNVNALLLGDSALYLCASSLFFRPGTQYFGPGTRLTVL.

This CDR3 is CASSQELDSRTDTQYF. CDR3 coding DNA: TGTGCCAGCAGCCAAGAATTAGACTCCCGGACAGATACGCAGTATTTT. The chain carries TRBV3-1 and TRBJ2-3, with D unresolved. Trimming removed 0 bases at V and 3 bases at J, with 13 bases between. Germline CDR1 LGHDT, CDR2 YNNKEL (reference sequence). The length of the CDR3 is 16 residues.

This clonotype was seen repeatedly, ten times or more. V is TRBV6-2 or TRBV6-3 and J is TRBJ2-1; D remains unclear. Per the germline V gene, CDR1 is MNHEY and CDR2 is SVGEGT. The CDR3 contains 10 residues. Trimming took off 6 bases at V and 7 bases at J, with 4 bases between the two ends. CDR3 amino acids: CASRENEQFF. The CDR3 bases are TGTGCCAGCAGAGAGAATGAGCAGTTCTTC.

This rearrangement joins TRBV2 to TRBJ1-6; D not resolved. This CDR3 contains 15 residues. Trimming took off 7 bases at V and 2 bases at J, with 12 bases between the two ends. Looked up from germline, CDR1 is SNHLY and CDR2 is FYNNEI. The CDR3 bases are TGTGCCAGCAAGCGGGTTGGCACCTATAATTCACCCCTCCACTTT. Its translation is CASKRVGTYNSPLHF.

CDR3 coding DNA: TGTGCCAGCAGCTTAGGAGGGGGGGGAATTTACGGTGAGCAGTTCTTC. It translates to CASSLGGGGIYGEQFF. The gene calls are TRBV5-6 and TRBJ2-1; D may be TRBD2 (7 bases). This CDR3 region has 16 residues. Germline loops: CDR1 SGHDT, CDR2 YYEEEE. With 2 bases removed from V and 9 bases from J, the gap between germline ends came to 21 bases.

This clonotype came up a few times. The V gene is TRBV20-1, the J gene TRBJ2-1, with 8 bases fitting TRBD2. Germline CDR1 and CDR2: DFQATT and SNEGSKA (reference sequence). The CDR3 sequence is 15 residues long. The V gene end was trimmed by 2 bases and the J gene end by 6 bases; junction bases not matched to a gene: 9. The CDR3 protein is CSARSPSGGPNEQFF. The CDR3 region has the DNA TGCAGTGCTAGAAGTCCCAGCGGGGGTCCCAATGAGCAGTTCTTC.

This clonotype came up a few times. The rearrangement joins TRBV20-1 to TRBJ2-1; D is uncertain. Trimming stripped 4 bases from V and 12 bases from J, with 28 bases between. The CDR3 consists of 16 residues. Germline V gives CDR1 DFQATT, CDR2 SNEGSKA (reference sequence). CDR3 residues: CSATFSTHKVPPGQFF. For the CDR3, the DNA is TGCAGTGCTACTTTTTCGACTCACAAGGTTCCTCCGGGGCAGTTCTTC.

The genes are TRBV10-3 and TRBJ2-1, with 7 positions matching TRBD2. Per the germline V gene, CDR1 is ENHRY and CDR2 is SYGVKD. The V and J ends lost 3 bases and 6 bases, in that order; junction bases with no gene match: 2. The CDR3 consists of 13 residues. The CDR3: CAISDPGGNEQFF. In DNA, the CDR3 is TGTGCCATCAGTGATCCGGGGGGCAATGAGCAGTTCTTC.

The sample holds a few counts of this clonotype. Compared with germline, one end of the junction differs, possibly owing to a read error. This chain uses TRBV29-1 with TRBJ1-3, with D perhaps TRBD1 (5 bases). The CDR3 has 12 amino acids. In germline, CDR1 is SQVTM, CDR2 ANQGSEA. CDR3 sequence reads: CSYRKGGNPIYF. The DNA of the CDR3 is TGCAGCTACAGGAAGGGAGGAAACCCCATATATTTT.

The chain joins TRBV5-1 to TRBJ1-1; the D is unclear. This CDR3 comprises 14 residues. CDR1 and CDR2 (germline): SGHRS, YFSETQ. The V end was cut by 4 bases, the J end by 2 bases, with 12 bases between. The CDR3: CASSIDTSNTEAFF. Written as DNA, the CDR3 is TGCGCCAGCAGCATTGACACTTCTAACACTGAAGCTTTCTTT.

J is TRBJ2-7 and V is TRBV7-6, with a weak D call TRBD2 (6 bases). The CDR3 sequence is 16 residues long. Trimming left V 0 bases short and J 2 bases short, with 14 bases between. Germline V lookup: CDR1 SGHVS, CDR2 FNYEAQ. CDR3 sequence: CASSLAPGEVPYEQYF. For the CDR3, the DNA is TGTGCCAGCAGCTTAGCGCCGGGGGAGGTCCCCTACGAGCAGTACTTC. The full variable domain, its missing parts supplied by reference TRBV7-6 and TRBJ2-7, is GAGVSQSPRYKVTKRGQDVALRCDPISGHVSLYWYRQALGQGPEFLTYFNYEAQQDKSGLPNDRFSAERPEGSISTLTIQRTEQRDSAMYRCASSLAPGEVPYEQYFGPGTRLTVT.

This clonotype was detected many times. The J gene is TRBJ2-1, the V gene TRBV3-1; 11 bases match TRBD2. The CDR3 has 19 residues. Germline CDR1 is LGHDT and CDR2 is YNNKEL (reference sequence). V was clipped by 4 bases and J by 3 bases; unmatched bases: 14. The CDR3 DNA is TGTGCCAGCAGCCCCCACCGGCTAGCGGGGGGAAGCCGCTACAATGAGCAGTTCTTC. Translating gives CASSPHRLAGGSRYNEQFF.

The rearrangement uses TRBV7-3 and TRBJ2-3; 9 positions match TRBD2. Germline V CDR1 and CDR2: SGHTA, FQGTGA. This CDR3 comprises 15 residues. V dropped 0 bases and J dropped 6; count of bases not matched to a gene: 4. The CDR3 is CASSLTTSGWDTQYF. DNA of the CDR3: TGTGCCAGCAGCTTAACAACTAGCGGGTGGGATACGCAGTATTTT.

This clonotype was seen at least ten times. The chain joins TRBV20-1 to TRBJ2-1; tentative D call: TRBD2 (6 bases). Germline V lookup: CDR1 DFQATT, CDR2 SNEGSKA (reference sequence). The CDR3 has 15 amino acids. V lost 0 bases and J lost 6, with 15 bases in between. The CDR3 region has the DNA TGCAGTGCTAGAGACCGAGCGGGCCTTGCCAATGAGCAGTTCTTC. Translation gives CSARDRAGLANEQFF.

The chain combines TRBV25-1 with TRBJ2-1; either TRBD1 or TRBD2 may fit D (5 bases each). There are 13 residues in the CDR3. The germline V and J ends were trimmed by 5 bases and 13 bases, with 18 bases remaining between them. CDR1 is MGHDK and CDR2 is SYGVNS in the germline V gene. The CDR3 spells CASSRTGTAIQFF. The CDR3 region has the DNA TGTGCCAGCAGTAGGACGGGGACGGCGATCCAGTTCTTC.

The chain combines TRBV19 with TRBJ2-3; D gene ambiguous. V was trimmed by 0 bases and J by 1 base, leaving 5 bases between them. Germline loops: CDR1 LNHDA, CDR2 SQIVND (reference sequence). The CDR3 is 14 amino acids. The CDR3, as DNA: TGTGCCAGTAGTATAGACAGCCGCACAGATACGCAGTATTTT. Amino acid sequence: CASSIDSRTDTQYF.

V gene TRBV5-1 combines with J gene TRBJ1-5; D remains unclear. From germline, CDR1 is SGHRS and CDR2 YFSETQ. This CDR3 region has 12 residues. Trimming shortened V by 7 bases and J by 4 bases, and 9 bases separated the two germline ends. The CDR3 coding sequence is TGCGCCAGCTTTCTAAGGAATCAGCCCCAGCATTTT. It encodes CASFLRNQPQHF.

This clonotype was observed at least ten times. The rearrangement joins TRBV14 to TRBJ2-2; D perhaps matches TRBD2 (5 bases). Germline values: CDR1 SGHDN, CDR2 FVKESK. This CDR3 is 15 amino acids long. The V end was cut by 1 base, the J end by 1 base, with 7 bases between. The CDR3 is CASSQGGWNTGELFF. In nucleotides, the CDR3 is TGTGCCAGCAGCCAAGGAGGGTGGAACACCGGGGAGCTGTTTTTT.

There are many counts of this clonotype. The chain couples TRBV11-2 to TRBJ1-1; 9 bases match TRBD1. The junction had 9 bases not matched to a gene; V was cut back by 10 bases and J by 9 bases. Per the germline V gene, CDR1 is SGHAT and CDR2 is FQNNGV. This CDR3 has 12 amino acids. The CDR3 nucleotides are TGTGCCACCACCGACAGGGGGGCAAAAGCTTTCTTT. Translating it yields CATTDRGAKAFF.

This chain connects TRBV6-2 or TRBV6-3 to TRBJ1-5, with D possibly TRBD1 on 5 matching bases. Germline CDR1 reads MNHEY; CDR2 reads SVGEGT. The CDR3 contains 14 residues. Deletions cut 8 bases from V and 1 base from J, with 12 bases between. Here the CDR3 reads CASCGGFSNQPQHF. The CDR3, as DNA: TGTGCCAGCTGCGGGGGTTTCAGCAATCAGCCCCAGCATTTT.

In its sample, this clonotype was seen a few times. CDR3 residues: CSAPGLAGDEQFF. CDR3 DNA: TGCAGTGCCCCGGGACTAGCGGGAGATGAGCAGTTCTTC. The chain links TRBV20-1 to TRBJ2-1; TRBD2 agrees at 14 bases. Germline lookup yields CDR1 DFQATT and CDR2 SNEGSKA (reference sequence). This CDR3 region has 13 residues. V was pared by 6 bases and J by 8 bases, with 3 bases of the junction left unmatched.

The chain joins TRBV24-1 to TRBJ1-5; TRBD1 matches 9 bases. There are 15 residues in the CDR3. V lost 3 bases and J lost 4; bases outside the gene matches: 3. Germline values: CDR1 KGHDR, CDR2 SFDVKD. The CDR3 coding sequence is TGTGCCACCAGTGATACAGGGGGCCCTAATCAGCCCCAGCATTTT. Amino acids: CATSDTGGPNQPQHF.

J is TRBJ2-5 and V is TRBV6-1; possibly TRBD1 or TRBD2 for D (6 bases each). The CDR3 loop spans 14 amino acids. The V end lost 8 bases, the J end lost 9 bases, and 22 bases lay between the germline ends. Germline CDR1 and CDR2: MNHNS and SASEGT. The chain's CDR3 is CASRGGGPGEAQYF. The CDR3 bases are TGTGCCAGCCGGGGTGGGGGCCCGGGGGAGGCCCAGTACTTC.

There are a few counts of this clonotype. V usage is TRBV15 and J usage is TRBJ2-7, with 7 bases lining up with TRBD2. CDR3 length: 14 residues. V shed 0 bases, J shed 3 bases, and the junction held 2 bases outside the gene matches. Germline assignment: CDR1 LNHNV and CDR2 YYDKDF (reference sequence). As DNA, the CDR3 is TGTGCCACCAGCAGAGATACGGGGGGCTACGAGCAGTACTTC. Its translation: CATSRDTGGYEQYF.

The chain recombines TRBV28 with TRBJ2-2; no reliable D call. Germline assignment: CDR1 MDHEN and CDR2 SYDVKM. V was pared by 2 bases and J by 6 bases, with 7 bases between. The CDR3 totals 13 residues. CDR3 protein: CASSLSRPGELFF. The CDR3 coding sequence is TGTGCCAGCAGTTTAAGTAGACCCGGGGAGCTGTTTTTT.